A selection of T cell receptor beta chains follows, all from one sample in a study of T cell repertoires in cytomegalovirus infection. Using its own MiXCR run on the reads, TCRdb lists one record per CDR3 protein. The sample contains 480,000 or so distinct CDR3 sequences, over 9% of which appear only once. The source material was PBMCs. The receptors come from a human donor in good health (CMV status not recorded). Some clones in this sample may be carry-over from other donors' samples. Each CDR3 is given with its conserved first and last residue. The order of the fields is J gene, D gene, V gene, clone size, CDR3 protein, CDR3 DNA. D genes are given only for firm matches. Clone size appears in some rows only: once, few, many, or a class for an expanded clone.

J gene: TRBJ1-5
D gene: TRBD1
V gene: TRBV10-2
clone size: .
CDR3 protein: CASSITGGRDQPQHF
CDR3 DNA: TGCGCCAGCAGTATTACAGGGGGCAGGGATCAGCCCCAGCATTTT

J gene: TRBJ1-5
D gene: .
V gene: TRBV20-1
clone size: many
CDR3 protein: CSAKPVTGLYSNQPQHF
CDR3 DNA: TGCAGTGCTAAGCCAGTCACTGGGTTGTATAGCAATCAGCCCCAGCATTTT

J gene: TRBJ2-5
D gene: TRBD1
V gene: TRBV27
clone size: .
CDR3 protein: CASTLSPGQGRETQYF
CDR3 DNA: TGTGCCAGCACCCTATCCCCCGGACAGGGAAGAGAGACCCAGTACTTC

J gene: TRBJ2-1
D gene: .
V gene: TRBV20-1
clone size: .
CDR3 protein: CSARETGSNEQFF
CDR3 DNA: TGCAGTGCTAGAGAAACGGGTAGCAATGAGCAGTTCTTC

J gene: TRBJ1-1
D gene: .
V gene: TRBV7-9
clone size: many
CDR3 protein: CASSPIHTEAFF
CDR3 DNA: TGTGCCAGCAGCCCAATCCACACTGAAGCTTTCTTT

J gene: TRBJ1-4
D gene: .
V gene: TRBV7-9
clone size: .
CDR3 protein: CASSSRLGEKLFF
CDR3 DNA: TGTGCCAGCAGCTCCCGACTAGGGGAAAAACTGTTTTTT

J gene: TRBJ2-5
D gene: TRBD2
V gene: TRBV7-3
clone size: many
CDR3 protein: CASSLGPHGVAGGDQETQYF
CDR3 DNA: TGTGCCAGCAGCTTAGGCCCCCATGGGGTAGCGGGTGGGGATCAAGAGACCCAGTACTTC

J gene: TRBJ2-7
D gene: TRBD1
V gene: TRBV6-1
clone size: many
CDR3 protein: CASKPGQATYEQYF
CDR3 DNA: TGTGCCAGCAAACCGGGACAGGCTACCTACGAGCAGTACTTC

J gene: TRBJ2-5
D gene: TRBD1
V gene: TRBV6-2/TRBV6-3
clone size: many
CDR3 protein: CASSYSTATGGVQETQYF
CDR3 DNA: TGTGCCAGCAGTTACTCGACCGCGACAGGGGGGGTCCAAGAGACCCAGTACTTC

J gene: TRBJ2-3
D gene: .
V gene: TRBV5-6
clone size: many
CDR3 protein: CASSWTATDTQYF
CDR3 DNA: TGTGCCAGCAGCTGGACTGCTACAGATACGCAGTATTTT

J gene: TRBJ1-1
D gene: .
V gene: TRBV7-8
clone size: many
CDR3 protein: CASRTDWFNTEAFF
CDR3 DNA: TGTGCCAGCAGAACGGACTGGTTCAACACTGAAGCTTTCTTT

J gene: TRBJ2-7
D gene: .
V gene: TRBV7-9
clone size: many
CDR3 protein: CASSLPGATHEQYF
CDR3 DNA: TGTGCCAGCAGCCTCCCGGGGGCTACCCACGAGCAGTACTTC

J gene: TRBJ2-7
D gene: .
V gene: TRBV12-3/TRBV12-4
clone size: many
CDR3 protein: CASRISGTLYEQYF
CDR3 DNA: TGTGCCAGCAGGATATCCGGGACCCTCTACGAGCAGTACTTC

J gene: TRBJ1-2
D gene: .
V gene: TRBV5-6
clone size: many
CDR3 protein: CASSLGGVADYTF
CDR3 DNA: TGTGCCAGCAGCTTGGGGGGCGTAGCGGACTACACCTTC

J gene: TRBJ2-5
D gene: .
V gene: TRBV7-2
clone size: many
CDR3 protein: CASSSRRDQETQYF
CDR3 DNA: TGTGCCAGCAGCTCCAGGAGGGACCAAGAGACCCAGTACTTC

J gene: TRBJ1-1
D gene: .
V gene: TRBV7-9
clone size: many
CDR3 protein: CASSSQGGSEAFF
CDR3 DNA: TGTGCCAGCAGCTCTCAGGGAGGGTCTGAAGCTTTCTTT

J gene: TRBJ2-3
D gene: TRBD1
V gene: TRBV12-3/TRBV12-4
clone size: many
CDR3 protein: CASSSTGGGTDTQYF
CDR3 DNA: TGTGCCAGCAGTTCTACAGGGGGCGGAACAGATACGCAGTATTTT

J gene: TRBJ1-4
D gene: TRBD1
V gene: TRBV11-2
clone size: .
CDR3 protein: CASSSRPGQGRGTNEKLFF
CDR3 DNA: TGTGCCAGCAGCTCGCGACCGGGACAGGGACGTGGAACTAATGAAAAACTGTTTTTT

J gene: TRBJ2-2
D gene: .
V gene: TRBV7-3
clone size: many
CDR3 protein: CASSSQGPGELFF
CDR3 DNA: TGTGCCAGCAGCTCACAGGGACCCGGGGAGCTGTTTTTT

J gene: TRBJ2-5
D gene: .
V gene: TRBV2
clone size: .
CDR3 protein: CASTRVGAEPNFPETQYF
CDR3 DNA: TGTGCCAGCACTCGAGTGGGAGCGGAGCCAAACTTCCCAGAGACCCAGTACTTC

J gene: TRBJ2-2
D gene: .
V gene: TRBV14
clone size: many
CDR3 protein: CASNSDRGGRELFF
CDR3 DNA: TGTGCCAGCAACTCCGACCGCGGGGGCCGGGAGCTGTTTTTT

J gene: TRBJ1-4
D gene: .
V gene: TRBV20-1
clone size: many
CDR3 protein: CSARDFGVGNEKLFF
CDR3 DNA: TGCAGTGCTAGAGATTTCGGTGTCGGTAATGAAAAACTGTTTTTT

J gene: TRBJ2-7
D gene: .
V gene: TRBV12-3/TRBV12-4
clone size: few
CDR3 protein: CASSFGGSHSYEQYF
CDR3 DNA: TGTGCCAGCAGTTTTGGGGGTTCTCACTCCTACGAGCAGTACTTC

J gene: TRBJ2-1
D gene: .
V gene: TRBV5-1
clone size: once
CDR3 protein: CASSFGPGANNEQFF
CDR3 DNA: TGCGCCAGCAGCTTTGGGCCAGGGGCTAACAATGAGCAGTTCTTC

J gene: TRBJ1-1
D gene: .
V gene: TRBV5-4
clone size: few
CDR3 protein: CASSLDPRDTEAFF
CDR3 DNA: TGTGCCAGCAGCTTAGACCCCCGGGACACTGAAGCTTTCTTT

J gene: TRBJ2-5
D gene: .
V gene: TRBV5-4
clone size: .
CDR3 protein: CASSLARAQGGTQYF
CDR3 DNA: TGTGCCAGCAGCTTGGCCAGGGCCCAAGGTGGGACCCAGTACTTC

J gene: TRBJ1-2
D gene: .
V gene: TRBV7-6
clone size: .
CDR3 protein: CASSQRTQANCGYTF
CDR3 DNA: TGTGCCAGCAGCCAAAGGACCCAAGCTAACTGTGGCTACACCTTC

J gene: TRBJ1-4
D gene: .
V gene: TRBV4-2
clone size: .
CDR3 protein: CASSRDRNEKLFF
CDR3 DNA: TGTGCCAGCAGCCGCGACAGGAATGAAAAACTGTTTTTT

J gene: TRBJ2-1
D gene: .
V gene: TRBV11-2
clone size: many
CDR3 protein: CASSFVERSYNEQFF
CDR3 DNA: TGTGCCAGCAGCTTCGTGGAGAGGTCCTACAATGAGCAGTTCTTC

J gene: TRBJ2-3
D gene: TRBD2
V gene: TRBV6-1
clone size: many
CDR3 protein: CASSVLAYTDTQYF
CDR3 DNA: TGTGCCAGCAGTGTACTAGCGTACACAGATACGCAGTATTTT